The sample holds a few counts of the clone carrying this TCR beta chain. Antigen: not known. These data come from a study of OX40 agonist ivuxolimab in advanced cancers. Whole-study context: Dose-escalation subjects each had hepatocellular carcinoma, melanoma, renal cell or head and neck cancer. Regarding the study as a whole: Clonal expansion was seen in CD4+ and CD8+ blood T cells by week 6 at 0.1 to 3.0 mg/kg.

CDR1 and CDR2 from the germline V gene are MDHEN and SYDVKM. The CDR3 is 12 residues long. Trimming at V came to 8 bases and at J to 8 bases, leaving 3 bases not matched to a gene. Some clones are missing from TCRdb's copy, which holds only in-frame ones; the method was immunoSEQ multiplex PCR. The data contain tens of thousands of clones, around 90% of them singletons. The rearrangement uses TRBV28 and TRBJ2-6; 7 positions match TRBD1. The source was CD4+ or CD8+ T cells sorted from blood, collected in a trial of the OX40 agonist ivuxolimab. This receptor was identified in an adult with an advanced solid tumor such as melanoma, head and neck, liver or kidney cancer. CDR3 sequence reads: CASEGGPNVLTF. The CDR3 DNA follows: TGTGCCAGCGAAGGGGGCCCCAACGTCCTGACTTTC.